These 2 T cell receptor beta chains share one sample of origin, sequenced in a study of blood T cell repertoires in COVID-19 (dated by TCRdb to 2019 to 2021). The method behind the library was the immunoSEQ multiplex PCR assay. TCRdb re-hosts the immuneACCESS table, in-frame sequences only. Its copies lack some clones; in the studies checked, an unresolved V gene accounts for under half of them, and the cause for the rest is not known. Here the sample has roughly 160,000 clones; approximately 86% occur a single time. The ten largest account for around 8.4% of the sample. Material: peripheral blood. Receptor source: a woman aged 80 or over with COVID-19, enrolled during active disease.

CDR3 sequence reads: CASSIGLSRTGAGYGYTF. As DNA, the CDR3 is TGTGCCAGTAGTATAGGACTTTCACGTACAGGGGCCGGCTATGGCTACACCTTC. The rearrangement links TRBV19 to TRBJ1-2; 7 bases agree with TRBD1. The CDR3 totals 18 residues. Germline V lookup: CDR1 LNHDA, CDR2 SQIVND (reference sequence). V lost 1 base to trimming and J lost 4 bases; unmatched junction nucleotides: 15.

The chain links TRBV4-2 to TRBJ1-3; perhaps TRBD1 as D (5 bases). The germline CDR1 and CDR2 sequences are LGHNA and YNFKEQ. V shed 4 bases and J shed 0 bases, with 13 bases lying between them. This CDR3 has 16 amino acids. The CDR3 bases are TGTGCCAGCAGCCCAGGGTCGGCCGGCTCTGGAAACACCATATATTTT. Translating gives CASSPGSAGSGNTIYF.